This T cell receptor (beta chain) was captured in a study of naive and memory T cell subsets. General study results and limits: Naive repertoires, especially CD8, held a few larger clonotypes, possibly memory cells re-expressing CD45RA.

An equimolar mix of two oligonucleotides served as the beta constant-region primer for TRBC1 and TRBC2. Nested alpha and beta constant-region primers with the SP2 primer drove four PCR rounds on ligated cDNA. TCRdb reprocessed the UMI-ligation and nested PCR reads via MiXCR and lists one record per CDR3 protein. The sample holds roughly 150,000 distinct CDR3 sequences, roughly 22% seen once. In regard to this clonotype: Its antigen is still unknown.

This CDR3 comprises 14 residues. V was pared by 2 bases and J by 7 bases, with 11 bases between. Germline CDR1 is SGHAT and CDR2 is FQDESV (reference sequence). From the second PCR step, alpha and beta chains were amplified apart. Cells stained for CD3, CD4, CD8, CD45RA, CD27 and viability were sorted into four CD45RA/CD27 subsets. The chain couples TRBV11-1 to TRBJ2-2, with no clear D. The sequence derives from a human donor in good health. Sequenced sample: naive CD4+ T cells from blood. For the CDR3, the DNA is TGTGCCAGCAGCTTAAAGTCTACCCTCGGGGAGCTGTTTTTT. Translated: CASSLKSTLGELFF. Complete variable domain (other parts from reference TRBV11-1 and TRBJ2-2): EAEVAQSPRYKITEKSQAVAFWCDPISGHATLYWYRQILGQGPELLVQFQDESVVDDSQLPKDRFSAERLKGVDSTLKIQPAELGDSAMYLCASSLKSTLGELFFGEGSRLTVL.